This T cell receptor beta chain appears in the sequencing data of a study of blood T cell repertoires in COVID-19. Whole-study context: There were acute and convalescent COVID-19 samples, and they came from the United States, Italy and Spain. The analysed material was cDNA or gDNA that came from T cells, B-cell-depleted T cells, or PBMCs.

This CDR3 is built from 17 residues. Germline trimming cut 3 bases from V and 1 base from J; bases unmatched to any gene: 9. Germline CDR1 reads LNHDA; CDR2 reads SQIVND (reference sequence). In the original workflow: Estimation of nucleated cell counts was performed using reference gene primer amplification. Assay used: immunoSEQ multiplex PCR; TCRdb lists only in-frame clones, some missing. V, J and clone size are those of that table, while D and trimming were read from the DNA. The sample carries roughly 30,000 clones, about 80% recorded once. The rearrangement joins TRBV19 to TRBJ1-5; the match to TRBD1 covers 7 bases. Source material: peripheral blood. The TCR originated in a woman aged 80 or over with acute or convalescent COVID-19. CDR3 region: CASSISTGKLSNQPQHF. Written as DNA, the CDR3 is TGTGCCAGTAGTATCTCGACAGGGAAGTTAAGCAATCAGCCCCAGCATTTT. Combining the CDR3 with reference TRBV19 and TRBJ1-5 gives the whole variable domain DGGITQSPKYLFRKEGQNVTLSCEQNLNHDAMYWYRQDPGQGLRLIYYSQIVNDFQKGDIAEGYSVSREKKESFPLTVTSAQKNPTAFYLCASSISTGKLSNQPQHFGDGTRLSIL.